The clone carrying this TCR beta chain was seen a single time. After removal of 10 bases from V and 3 bases from J, the junction contained 11 bases not matched to a gene. CDR1 is MNHEY, CDR2 SVGAGI, per germline. The CDR3 totals 14 residues. These data originate in a study of blood T cell repertoires in COVID-19. Whole-study context: COVID-19 samples collected from the United States, Italy and Spain covered acute and convalescent phases. T cells, B-cell-depleted T cells, or PBMCs supplied cDNA or gDNA.

Study processing details: Scientists estimated how many nucleated cells there were by amplifying reference gene primers. Data came from immunoSEQ multiplex PCR; TCRdb stores just in-frame clones and leaves some out. D and trimming come from the DNA, and the V and J calls and clone size come from that table. The repertoire has a few hundred thousand clones, about 80% of them found once; the top ten carry 0.85% to 1.3%. The sequence derives from a human donor with acute or convalescent COVID-19. The donor label of this sample is uncertain. Sequencing input: peripheral blood. The rearrangement links TRBV6-5 to TRBJ1-2; 7 bases agree with TRBD1. The CDR3 loop reads CAIKQGLSYYGYTF. CDR3 coding DNA: TGTGCCATAAAACAGGGGCTGTCATACTATGGCTACACCTTC.